The present entry profiles one TCR beta chain with its context. Its antigen remains unidentified. Of the isolated RNA, all was reverse transcribed, and so the sequenced material was expressed TCRB transcripts. Clones were sequenced by immunoSEQ multiplex PCR, and TCRdb holds only the in-frame ones, with some missing. The table lists about 650,000 clones, roughly an eighth of them singletons. The data were taken from a study of beta chain features in type 1 diabetes. General study findings and limits: In cDNA sequencing, cells with high TCR expression could be over-represented. Significant though moderate, a shortening of TCRB CDR3s appeared in all four CD4+ subsets of Type 1 diabetes patients.

Trimming stripped 4 bases from V and 9 bases from J, with 20 bases between. The CDR3 consists of 15 residues. From germline, CDR1 is SGDLS and CDR2 YYNGEE. J is TRBJ2-1 and V is TRBV9, with D possibly TRBD2 on 6 matching bases. This TCR came from a man in his thirties or forties with type 1 diabetes. The specimen sequenced was naive CD4+ T cells from blood. CDR3 loop: CASSPRLGWSGEQFF. CDR3 coding DNA: TGTGCCAGCAGCCCTCGACTAGGGTGGTCGGGTGAGCAGTTCTTC.